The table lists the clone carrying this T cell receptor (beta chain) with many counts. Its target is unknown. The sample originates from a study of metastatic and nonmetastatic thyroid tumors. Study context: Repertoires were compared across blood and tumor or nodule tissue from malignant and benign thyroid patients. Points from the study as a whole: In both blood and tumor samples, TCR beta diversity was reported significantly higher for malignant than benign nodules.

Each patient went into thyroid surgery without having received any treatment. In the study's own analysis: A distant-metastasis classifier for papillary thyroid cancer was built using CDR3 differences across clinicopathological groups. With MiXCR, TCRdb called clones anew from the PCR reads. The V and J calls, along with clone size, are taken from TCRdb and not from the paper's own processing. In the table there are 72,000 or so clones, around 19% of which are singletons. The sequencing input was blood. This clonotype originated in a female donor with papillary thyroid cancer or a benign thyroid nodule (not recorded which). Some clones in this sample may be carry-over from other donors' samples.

The CDR3 bases are TGTGCCAGCAGCTTAAGGGATTTAATGGGGACTAATGAAAAACTGTTTTTT. It yields the protein CASSLRDLMGTNEKLFF. This chain joins TRBV7-8 and TRBJ1-4; D not certain. Germline assignment: CDR1 SGHVS and CDR2 FQNEAQ. Trimming stripped 2 bases from V and 2 bases from J, with 15 bases between. The CDR3 loop spans 17 amino acids.